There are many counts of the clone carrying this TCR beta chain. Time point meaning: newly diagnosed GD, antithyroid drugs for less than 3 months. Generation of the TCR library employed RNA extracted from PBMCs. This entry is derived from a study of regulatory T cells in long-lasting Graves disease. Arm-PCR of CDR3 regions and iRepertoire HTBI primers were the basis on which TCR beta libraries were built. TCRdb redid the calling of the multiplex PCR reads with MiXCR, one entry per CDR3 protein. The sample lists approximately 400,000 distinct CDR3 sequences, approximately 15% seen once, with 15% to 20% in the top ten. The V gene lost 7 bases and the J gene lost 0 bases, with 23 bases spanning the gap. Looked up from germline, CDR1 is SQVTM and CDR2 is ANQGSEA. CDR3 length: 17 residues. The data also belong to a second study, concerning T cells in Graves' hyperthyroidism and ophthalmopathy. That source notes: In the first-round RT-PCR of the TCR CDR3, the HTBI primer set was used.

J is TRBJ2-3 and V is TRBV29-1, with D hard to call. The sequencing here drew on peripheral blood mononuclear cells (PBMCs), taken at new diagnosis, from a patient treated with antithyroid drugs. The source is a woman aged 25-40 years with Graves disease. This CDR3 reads CSAFRRGPQWSTDTQYF. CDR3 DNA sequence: TGCAGCGCGTTCCGCCGCGGTCCTCAATGGAGCACAGATACGCAGTATTTT.